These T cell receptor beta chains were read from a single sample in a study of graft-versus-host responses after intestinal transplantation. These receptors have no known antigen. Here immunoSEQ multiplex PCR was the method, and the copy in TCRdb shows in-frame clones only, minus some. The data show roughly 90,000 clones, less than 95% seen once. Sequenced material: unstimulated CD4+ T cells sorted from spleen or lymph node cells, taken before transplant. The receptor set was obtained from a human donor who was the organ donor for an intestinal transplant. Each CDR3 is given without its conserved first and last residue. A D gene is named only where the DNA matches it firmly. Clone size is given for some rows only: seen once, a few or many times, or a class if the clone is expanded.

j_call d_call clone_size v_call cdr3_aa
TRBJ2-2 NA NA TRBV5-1 ASSLAQAPNTGELF
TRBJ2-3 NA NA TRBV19 ASSIDTGLDGYTQY
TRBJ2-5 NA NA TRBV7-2 ASSFATGETQY
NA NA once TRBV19 ASSPDAGEQY
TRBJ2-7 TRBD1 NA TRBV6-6 ASSYATGLLYEQY
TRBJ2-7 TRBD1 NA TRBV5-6 ASSGTGRASYEQY
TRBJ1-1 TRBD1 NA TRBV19 ASRPTGEKPNTEAF
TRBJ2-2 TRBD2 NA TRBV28 ASSLSASGRVVGELF
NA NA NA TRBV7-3 ASSLPPSTHFYEQY
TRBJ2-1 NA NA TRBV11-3 ASSLGGASYNEQF
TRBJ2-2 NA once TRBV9 ASSVGEPTGELF
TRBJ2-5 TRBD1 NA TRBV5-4 ASSPGTGVTQETQY
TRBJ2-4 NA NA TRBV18 ASSPFTGRENIQY
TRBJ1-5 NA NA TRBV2 ASRRGTNQPQH
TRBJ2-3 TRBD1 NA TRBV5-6 ASSLSGQGAGWGTQY
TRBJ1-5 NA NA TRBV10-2 ASSDTGIGNQPQH
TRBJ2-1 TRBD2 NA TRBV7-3 ASSLVAGGPYNEQF
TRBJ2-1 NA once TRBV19 ASSLGLGGEQF
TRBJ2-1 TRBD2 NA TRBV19 ASSIRGLAGGPGSNEQF
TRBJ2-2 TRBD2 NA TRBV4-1 ASSRESYGLAGDTGELF
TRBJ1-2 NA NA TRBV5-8 ASSLWLVFQGVAGYT
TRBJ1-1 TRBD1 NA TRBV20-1 SATLQGIAF
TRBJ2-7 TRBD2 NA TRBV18 ASSPSPSRAGVYEQY
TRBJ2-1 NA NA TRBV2 ASSRTAAEQF
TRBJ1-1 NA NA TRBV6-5 ASSYSDSLQAF
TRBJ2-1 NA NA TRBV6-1 ACVSEVSYNEQF
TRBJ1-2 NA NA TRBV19 ASSMGGKNGYT
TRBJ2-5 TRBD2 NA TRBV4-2 ASSQARRGVGETQY
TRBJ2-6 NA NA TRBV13 ASSPRRGSGANVLT
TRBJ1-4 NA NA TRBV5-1 ASSLESATNEKLF
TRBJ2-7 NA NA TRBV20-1 SAAPYEQY
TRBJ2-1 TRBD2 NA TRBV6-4 ASSEVAGGPAYNEQF
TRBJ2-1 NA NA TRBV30 AWSGQTYNEQF
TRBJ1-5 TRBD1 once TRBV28 ASSLYGRGIGQPQH
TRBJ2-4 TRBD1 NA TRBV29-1 SVRTGMKNIQY
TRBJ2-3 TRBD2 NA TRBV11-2 ASSLRGLVVVTDTQY
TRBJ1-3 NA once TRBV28 ASSSAVGAAGNTIY
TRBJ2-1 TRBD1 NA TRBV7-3 ASSPRDRGVTEQF
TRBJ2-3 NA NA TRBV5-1 ASSLAPTPTDTQY
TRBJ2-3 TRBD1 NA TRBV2 ASRGDRGWDTQY
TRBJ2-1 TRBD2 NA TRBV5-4 ASRPGTSGSYNEQF
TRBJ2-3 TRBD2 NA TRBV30 AWSAMGLAGGLNTDTQY
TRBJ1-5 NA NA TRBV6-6 ASRTGNQPQH
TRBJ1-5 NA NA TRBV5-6 ASSLGLTGYNQPQH
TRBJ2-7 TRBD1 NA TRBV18 ASSPGDRYYEQY
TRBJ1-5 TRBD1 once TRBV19 ASSIGGRGQQPQH
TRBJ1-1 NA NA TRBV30 AYQGNGNTEAF
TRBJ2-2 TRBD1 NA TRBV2 ASSVNPGQAGELF
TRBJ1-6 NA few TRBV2 ASRATGVGSSPLH
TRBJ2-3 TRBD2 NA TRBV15 ATSREAGYSDTQY
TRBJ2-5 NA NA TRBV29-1 SVEDPASYETQY